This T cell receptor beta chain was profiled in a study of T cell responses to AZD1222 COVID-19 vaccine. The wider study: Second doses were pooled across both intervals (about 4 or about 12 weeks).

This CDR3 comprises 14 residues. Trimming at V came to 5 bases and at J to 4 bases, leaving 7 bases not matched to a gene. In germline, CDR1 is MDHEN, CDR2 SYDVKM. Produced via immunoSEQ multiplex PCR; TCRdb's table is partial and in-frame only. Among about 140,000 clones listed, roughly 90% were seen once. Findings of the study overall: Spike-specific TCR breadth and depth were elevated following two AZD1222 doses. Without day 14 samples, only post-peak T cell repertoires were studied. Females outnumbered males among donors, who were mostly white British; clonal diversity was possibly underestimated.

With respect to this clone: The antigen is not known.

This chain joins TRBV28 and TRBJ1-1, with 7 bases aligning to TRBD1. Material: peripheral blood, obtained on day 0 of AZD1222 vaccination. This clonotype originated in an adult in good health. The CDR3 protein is CASSPPGGITEAFF. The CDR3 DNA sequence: TGTGCCAGCAGTCCACCAGGGGGGATCACTGAAGCTTTCTTT.